The rows below give T cell receptor beta chains drawn from one sample of a study of cytomegalovirus exposure and HLA in healthy donors. The table came from immunoSEQ multiplex PCR; TCRdb's copy has only in-frame clones and leaves some out. The sample lists about 120,000 clones, over 75% occurring once. Sequenced sample: PBMCs. The source is a human donor in good health. Each CDR3 is given without its conserved first and last residue. A clone size is listed for some rows: how often the clone was seen (once, few, many), or a class if it is expanded.

ALRQSPSYEQY TRBJ2-7 TRBV10-3 NA
ASSESGGWDSRDTQY TRBJ2-3 TRBV25-1 NA
ASTDRGGGEAF TRBJ1-1 TRBV10-1 NA
ASSEGRAGGKETQY TRBJ2-5 TRBV2 NA
ASRAGTSTGELF TRBJ2-2 TRBV10-2 NA
ASSQVKGGRPTGELF TRBJ2-2 TRBV4-2 NA
ASSSPYLDICEQY TRBJ2-7 TRBV5-6 NA
ASSYSRAGELF TRBJ2-2 TRBV6-6 NA
ASRGGGNQPQH TRBJ1-5 TRBV6-6 NA
ASTLGGGLAGTGELF TRBJ2-2 TRBV19 NA
ASSLGAGGPYSNQPQH TRBJ1-5 TRBV7-2 NA
ASSDLGGYEQY TRBJ2-7 TRBV19 NA
ASSLAAGVPRVNEQF TRBJ2-1 TRBV5-8 NA
SSSLALGDYEQY TRBJ2-7 TRBV7-9 NA
ASSIDPPNEKLF TRBJ1-4 TRBV19 NA
ASSISLQYEQY TRBJ2-7 TRBV19 once
SARGSRELF TRBJ2-2 TRBV20-1 NA
ASSLVAVSTDTQY TRBJ2-3 TRBV28 NA
ASSEDRGNTEAF TRBJ1-1 TRBV6-5 NA
ASRTSGSYNEQF TRBJ2-1 TRBV7-8 NA
ARSLAGDPDTQY TRBJ2-3 TRBV5-3 NA
ASSSVGGSN TRBJ2-7 TRBV7-9 few
ASSFRGPATNEKLF TRBJ1-4 TRBV7-8 NA
ASSSREPGGHIQY TRBJ2-4 TRBV6-6 NA
ASSPTVNTEAF TRBJ1-1 TRBV6-1 NA
ASSEETLAGANTGELF TRBJ2-2 TRBV2 NA
SVGPRGRANTGELF TRBJ2-2 TRBV29-1 NA
ATSRGDSSYHGYT TRBJ1-2 TRBV15 NA
ASSLGGRATQY TRBJ2-3 TRBV7-2 NA
ASSATGVSYNEQF TRBJ2-1 TRBV5-1 NA
ASSSGVNIQY TRBJ2-4 TRBV19 NA
ASRAGTGGLPGELF TRBJ2-2 TRBV28 NA
ASSPQGADTQY TRBJ2-3 TRBV18 NA
ASSSSGQGQAF TRBJ1-1 TRBV11-1 NA
ASSLDDRRNYGYT TRBJ1-2 TRBV5-1 NA
ASSNTGDYEQY TRBJ2-7 TRBV5-1 once
ASSLTGQGRETQY TRBJ2-5 TRBV11-3 NA
ASSDIGGGAEKLF TRBJ1-4 TRBV5-5 NA
ASSLRTGRTEKLF TRBJ1-4 TRBV5-4 NA
ASSEWAREQF TRBJ2-1 TRBV25-1 NA
ASSPLGTQAYGYT TRBJ1-2 TRBV27 few
ASSQTGTSGSIGTDTQY TRBJ2-3 TRBV23-1 once
ASSRGQGAYEQY TRBJ2-7 TRBV9 NA
ASTMRTSGRADFWEQY TRBJ2-7 TRBV27 NA
ASSQTTLAGVFGEQY TRBJ2-7 TRBV28 NA
ASSFDRGTEAF TRBJ1-1 TRBV11-2 NA
ASGDRGSSNQPQH TRBJ1-5 TRBV19 NA
ASTLDRSSNQPQH TRBJ1-5 TRBV19 NA
ASSLGDIGYT TRBJ1-2 TRBV5-6 NA
ASSLDGQGGDTQY TRBJ2-3 TRBV11-3 few
ASSRQATWNYEQY TRBJ2-7 TRBV11-1 NA
ASSMGTAYGYT TRBJ1-2 TRBV7-9 NA
ASSLYRDTGELF TRBJ2-2 TRBV5-4 NA
ATSRDVVGERSQGRNDEQF TRBJ2-1 TRBV15 NA
ASSLENRGGEKLF TRBJ1-4 TRBV28 NA
ASSPGPGTGRADTQY TRBJ2-3 TRBV5-7 once